This T cell receptor beta chain came from a study of regulatory T cells in long-lasting Graves disease. Study-level results: Favoring TRBV28, TRBJ1-2 and TRBJ2-5 was a feature seen in persistent disease. Sharing of public clonotypes was greater in persistent patients (about 2,700) than in new patients (more than 900).

Germline loops: CDR1 SNHLY, CDR2 FYNNEI. The CDR3 has 16 residues. Arm-PCR of CDR3 regions with iRepertoire HTBI primers generated TCR beta libraries. TCRdb passed the multiplex PCR reads through MiXCR, listing each CDR3 protein once. The repertoire holds about 620,000 distinct CDR3 sequences, with 16% as singletons. The time point: newly diagnosed GD, antithyroid drugs for less than 3 months. The TCR library was made from RNA that had been extracted from PBMCs in TRIzol. This clonotype was seen more than once but under ten times. The antigen is undetermined. One end of the junction fails to match germline, which may point to a read error. These data were likewise used in another study, on T cells in Graves' hyperthyroidism and ophthalmopathy. From that study: Ophthalmopathy and stable hyperthyroidism were separated by a 13 V-J model.

V usage is TRBV2 and J usage is TRBJ2-7, with D perhaps TRBD1 or TRBD2 (5 bases each). Source: peripheral blood mononuclear cells (PBMCs), taken at new diagnosis, from a patient treated with antithyroid drugs. This receptor was identified in a woman in her twenties or thirties with Graves disease. The CDR3 is CASRPGRSWGTYEQYF. In nucleotides, the CDR3 is TGCGCCAGCAGACCTGGCCGGTCGTGGGGGACCTACGAGCAGTACTTC.